The clone carrying this T cell receptor beta chain came up many times. The data belong to a study of patients and donors after allogeneic stem cell transplantation. Via MiXCR, TCRdb re-called the RT-PCR reads, giving one row per CDR3 protein. This table holds about 8,800 distinct CDR3 sequences, 4% found once. The receptor was derived from a human donor who was either an allogeneic HSCT recipient or a stem cell or donor lymphocyte infusion donor (not recorded which). It is not recorded whose cells these are; they may come from a transplant donor. Source material: blood, either unsorted or a sorted T cell fraction (not recorded which).

For the CDR3, the DNA is TGTGCCAGCAGTCTCTTTTATGGCTACACCTTC. This gives the protein CASSLFYGYTF. The gene calls are TRBV2 and TRBJ1-2; D unclear. Trimming pared 5 bases from V and 5 bases from J, leaving 6 bases between. This CDR3 has 11 amino acids. CDR1 and CDR2 (germline): SNHLY, FYNNEI.